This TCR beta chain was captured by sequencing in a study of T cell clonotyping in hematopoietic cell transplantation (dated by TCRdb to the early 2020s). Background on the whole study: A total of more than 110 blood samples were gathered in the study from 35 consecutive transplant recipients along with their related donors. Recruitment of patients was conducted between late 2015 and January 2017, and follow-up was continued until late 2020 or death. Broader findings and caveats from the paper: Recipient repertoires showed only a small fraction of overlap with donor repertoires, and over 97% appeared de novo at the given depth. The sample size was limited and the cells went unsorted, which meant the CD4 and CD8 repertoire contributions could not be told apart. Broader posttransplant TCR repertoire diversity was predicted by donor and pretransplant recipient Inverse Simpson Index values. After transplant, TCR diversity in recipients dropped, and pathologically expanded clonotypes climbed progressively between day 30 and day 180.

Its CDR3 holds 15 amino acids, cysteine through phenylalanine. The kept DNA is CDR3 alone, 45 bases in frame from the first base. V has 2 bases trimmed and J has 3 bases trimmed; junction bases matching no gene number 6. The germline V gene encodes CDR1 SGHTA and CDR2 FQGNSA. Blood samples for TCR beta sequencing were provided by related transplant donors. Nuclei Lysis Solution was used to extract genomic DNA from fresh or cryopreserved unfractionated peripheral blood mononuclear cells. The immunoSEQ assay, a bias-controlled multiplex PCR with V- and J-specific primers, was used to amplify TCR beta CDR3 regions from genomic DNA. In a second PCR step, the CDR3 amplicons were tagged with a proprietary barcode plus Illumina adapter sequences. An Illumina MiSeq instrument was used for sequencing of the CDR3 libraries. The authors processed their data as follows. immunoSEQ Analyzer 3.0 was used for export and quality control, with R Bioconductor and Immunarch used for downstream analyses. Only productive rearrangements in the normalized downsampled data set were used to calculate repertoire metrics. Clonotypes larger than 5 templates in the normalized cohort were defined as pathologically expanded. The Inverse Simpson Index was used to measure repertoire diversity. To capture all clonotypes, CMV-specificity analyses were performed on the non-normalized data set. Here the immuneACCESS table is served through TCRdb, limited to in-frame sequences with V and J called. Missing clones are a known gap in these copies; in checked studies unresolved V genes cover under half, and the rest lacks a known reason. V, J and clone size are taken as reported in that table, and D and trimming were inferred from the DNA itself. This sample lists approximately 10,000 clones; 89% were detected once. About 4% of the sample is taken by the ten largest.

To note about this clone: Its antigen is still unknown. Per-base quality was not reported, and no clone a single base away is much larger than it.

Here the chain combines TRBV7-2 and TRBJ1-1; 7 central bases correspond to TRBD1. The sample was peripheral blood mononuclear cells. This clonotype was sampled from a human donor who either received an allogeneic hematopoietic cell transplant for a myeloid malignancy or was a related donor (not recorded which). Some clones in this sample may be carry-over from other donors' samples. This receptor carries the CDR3 CASSLRRGLDTEAFF. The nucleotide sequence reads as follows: TGTGCCAGCAGCTTACGGAGGGGGCTTGACACTGAAGCTTTCTTT.